The next 29 T cell receptor beta chains were all read from a single sample in a study of T cells in Graves' hyperthyroidism and ophthalmopathy. Researchers amplified the TCR beta CDR3 regions from RNA transcripts. RT-PCR in the first round (using the HTBI primer set) targeted the TCR CDR3. TCRdb reanalysed the multiplex PCR reads using MiXCR and keeps one entry per CDR3 protein. The sample consists of about 480,000 distinct CDR3 sequences, around 15% of them appearing once. Sequencing was done on a sample of blood. These receptor sequences come from a woman under 30 with Graves' hyperthyroidism.

This clonotype showed up many times. The genes are TRBV12-3 or TRBV12-4 and TRBJ2-5; tentative D call: TRBD2 (6 bases). CDR3 length: 14 residues. Trimming took 1 base from V and 1 from J, leaving 7 bases between them. CDR3 region: CASSLGGGQETQYF. The CDR3 nucleotides read TGTGCCAGCAGTTTAGGGGGAGGCCAAGAGACCCAGTACTTC.

The chain uses TRBV7-9 and TRBJ1-5; 9 bases agree with TRBD1. The V segment lost 4 bases and the J segment 1 base; nucleotides outside the gene matches: 8. Germline-derived CDR1 and CDR2 are SEHNR and FQNEAQ (reference sequence). This CDR3 comprises 17 residues. CDR3 protein: CASSSGTGRPSNQPQHF. The CDR3 DNA follows: TGTGCCAGCAGCTCCGGGACAGGGAGACCGAGCAATCAGCCCCAGCATTTT.

This clonotype was picked up a small number of times. The chain employs TRBV19 and TRBJ2-7; tentative D call: TRBD1 (6 bases). Trimming took 0 bases from V and 4 from J, leaving 7 bases between them. The CDR3 has 13 residues. Germline loops: CDR1 LNHDA, CDR2 SQIVND (reference sequence). The chain's CDR3 is CASSIEQGYEQYV. DNA for the CDR3: TGTGCCAGTAGTATAGAACAGGGATACGAGCAGTACGTC.

This clonotype was detected only a few times. The chain links TRBV18 to TRBJ1-5; TRBD1 might be the D (6 bases). The V end was cut by 2 bases, the J end by 6 bases, with 17 bases between. Looked up from germline, CDR1 is KGHSH and CDR2 is LQKENI. This CDR3 has 16 residues. The CDR3 nucleotides are TGTGCCAGCTCACCAGGTCAGGGGCGCCGGGGTCAGCCCCAGCATTTT. Translated: CASSPGQGRRGQPQHF.

This clonotype appeared many times. The chain couples TRBV12-3 or TRBV12-4 to TRBJ2-1, with D hard to call. Trimming left V 7 bases short and J 7 bases short, with 11 bases between. CDR3 size: 12 residues. CDR3 DNA sequence: TGTGCCAGCAAACATAGGGTTAATGAGCAGTTCTTC. This gives the protein CASKHRVNEQFF.

This clonotype was seen a few times. V and J are TRBV29-1 and TRBJ1-1, with D possibly being TRBD1 (5 bases). The CDR3 runs to 14 residues. The germline gives CDR1 SQVTM, CDR2 ANQGSEA. V was pared by 2 bases and J by 4 bases, with 14 bases between. The CDR3 coding sequence is TGCAGCGTTGAAACCAACGTCGGGGGCACTGAAGCTTTCTTT. Encoded protein: CSVETNVGGTEAFF.

This clonotype was seen a handful of times. The CDR3 reads CASSFDPGGYTF. The CDR3 DNA follows: TGTGCCAGCAGTTTTGACCCTGGCGGCTACACCTTC. The V and J genes are TRBV27 and TRBJ1-2; D is ambiguous. The germline V gene has CDR1 MNHEY and CDR2 SMNVEV (reference sequence). The CDR3 sequence is 12 residues long. Trimming cost V 3 bases and J 8 bases, with 10 bases left between them.

The chain has TRBV6-5 and TRBJ1-1; D possibly corresponds to TRBD1 (5 bases). V dropped 0 bases and J dropped 0 bases, with 11 bases sitting between them. CDR3 length: 16 amino acids. Germline V CDR1 and CDR2: MNHEY, SVGAGI. In DNA, the CDR3 is TGTGCCAGCAGTTACTCATGGAGGGGTATGAACACTGAAGCTTTCTTT. The encoded protein is CASSYSWRGMNTEAFF.

Ten or more counts support this clonotype. The gene calls are TRBV18 and TRBJ1-1; D gene unclear. V gave up 2 bases and J gave up 0 bases, with 10 bases separating them. CDR1 KGHSH and CDR2 LQKENI come from the germline V gene. The CDR3 covers 15 residues. In nucleotides, the CDR3 is TGTGCCAGCTCACCATCCGAAGTTATGAACACTGAAGCTTTCTTT. Amino acids: CASSPSEVMNTEAFF.

This clonotype was recorded at least ten times. The chain joins TRBV30 to TRBJ2-5; possible D gene TRBD2, 5 bases. The CDR3 extends over 12 amino acids. The germline V gene encodes CDR1 GTSNPN and CDR2 SVGIG (reference sequence). Trimming shortened V by 3 bases and J by 4 bases, and 9 bases separated the two germline ends. CDR3: CAWSGGGETQYF. The CDR3 nucleotides read TGTGCCTGGAGCGGAGGAGGAGAGACCCAGTACTTC.

The count of this clonotype is one. The CDR3 loop reads CSVATGAVVEQYF. The CDR3 DNA reads TGCAGCGTCGCGACAGGGGCTGTTGTCGAGCAGTACTTC. This chain joins TRBV29-1 and TRBJ2-7, with TRBD1 identical over 8 bases. Germline V gene lookup returns CDR1 SQVTM and CDR2 ANQGSEA. The V segment lost 6 bases and the J segment 6 bases; nucleotides outside the gene matches: 10. This CDR3 spans 13 amino acids.

This clonotype has at least ten counts. V and J are TRBV4-1 and TRBJ1-4, with TRBD1 as a possible D gene (5 bases). Trimming stripped 1 base from V and 5 bases from J, with 14 bases between. Germline lookup yields CDR1 MGHRA and CDR2 YSYEKL. The CDR3 consists of 16 residues. In DNA, the CDR3 is TGCGCCAGCAGCCAAGGACAGAATAGTGGGAATGAAAAACTGTTTTTT. Protein product: CASSQGQNSGNEKLFF.

In its sample, this clonotype was seen a few times. The V call is TRBV24-1, the J call TRBJ2-1; tentative D call: TRBD2 (5 bases). Trimming left V 2 bases short and J 9 bases short, with 10 bases between. The CDR3 is made up of 13 amino acids. The V gene's germline CDR1 is KGHDR and CDR2 SFDVKD. CDR3 in amino acids: CATSDYRRPEQFF. In DNA, the CDR3 is TGTGCCACCAGTGATTATCGGAGGCCTGAGCAGTTCTTC.

This clonotype was counted at least ten times. The J gene is TRBJ2-3, the V gene TRBV18; no definite D call. The germline V and J ends were trimmed by 3 bases and 5 bases, with 12 bases remaining between them. The CDR3 is 14 residues long. Per the germline V gene, CDR1 is KGHSH and CDR2 is LQKENI. CDR3 in amino acids: CASSPAATRDTQYF. The CDR3 region has the DNA TGTGCCAGCTCACCGGCAGCAACCCGAGATACGCAGTATTTT.

Ten or more counts support this clonotype. V is TRBV18 and J is TRBJ1-2; D is perhaps TRBD1 (6 bases). The CDR3 runs 14 residues. Germline lookup yields CDR1 KGHSH and CDR2 LQKENI. The V end was cut by 3 bases, the J end by 4 bases, with 12 bases between. Written as DNA, the CDR3 is TGTGCCAGCTCACCCCGAGGACAGAGCTATGGCTACACCTTC. This codes for CASSPRGQSYGYTF.

This clonotype appeared many times. The chain employs TRBV11-3 and TRBJ1-1; D gene unclear. V gave up 2 bases and J gave up 1 base, with 8 bases separating them. Germline V gene sequence: CDR1 SGHNT, CDR2 YENEEA. This CDR3 has 14 residues. The CDR3 sequence: CASSLTPRNTEAFF. CDR3 bases: TGTGCCAGCAGCTTAACCCCACGGAACACTGAAGCTTTCTTT.

The V call is TRBV20-1, the J call TRBJ2-1; possible D gene TRBD1, 6 bases. From germline, CDR1 is DFQATT and CDR2 SNEGSKA (reference sequence). V was shortened by 6 bases and J by 5 bases, with 14 bases between the two germline ends. CDR3 length equals 13 residues. The CDR3 bases are TGCAGTGCAACTAGGGCAGGGGACAATGAGCAGTTCTTC. Protein product: CSATRAGDNEQFF.

This clonotype was seen repeatedly, ten times or more. This chain links TRBV2 with TRBJ2-5; tentatively, D is TRBD2 (5 bases). V shed 6 bases and J shed 2 bases, with 19 bases lying between them. Germline V lookup: CDR1 SNHLY, CDR2 FYNNEI. The CDR3 sequence is 16 residues long. The DNA of the CDR3 is TGTGCCAGCAGCCTCGGACTCGGCCGTAGGCAAGAGACCCAGTACTTC. This sequence encodes CASSLGLGRRQETQYF.

The chain joins TRBV9 to TRBJ2-1, with TRBD2 matching 7 bases. V was pared by 0 bases and J by 10 bases, with 13 bases of the junction left unmatched. Germline V lookup: CDR1 SGDLS, CDR2 YYNGEE. This CDR3 contains 16 residues. In DNA, the CDR3 is TGTGCCAGCAGCGTAGTGGCGGGAGTCTTTCAAAGGGAGCAGTTCTTC. It translates to CASSVVAGVFQREQFF.

The chain combines TRBV9 with TRBJ1-2; 9 nucleotides match TRBD1. Germline loops: CDR1 SGDLS, CDR2 YYNGEE. V trimming: 4 bases; J trimming: 5 bases; junction bases outside the gene matches: 9. The CDR3 runs 15 residues. CDR3 in amino acids: CASSPGTGTRYGYTF. The CDR3 coding sequence is TGTGCCAGCAGCCCCGGGACAGGGACGAGGTATGGCTACACCTTC. Based on the CDR3 plus reference TRBV9 and TRBJ1-2, the full variable domain is DSGVTQTPKHLITATGQRVTLRCSPRSGDLSVYWYQQSLDQGLQFLIQYYNGEERAKGNILERFSAQQFPDLHSELNLSSLELGDSALYFCASSPGTGTRYGYTFGSGTRLTVV.

This clonotype was counted only a few times. The rearrangement links TRBV20-1 to TRBJ1-6, with TRBD1 matching 9 bases. With V trimmed by 3 bases and J by 0 bases, 9 bases remained unmatched. CDR3 length equals 18 residues. CDR1 DFQATT and CDR2 SNEGSKA come from the germline V gene (reference sequence). In DNA form, the CDR3 reads TGCAGTGCTAGGGACAGGGGAATCGCGGGCTCCTATAATTCACCCCTCCACTTT. This gives the protein CSARDRGIAGSYNSPLHF.

This clonotype was recorded many times. The rearrangement links TRBV24-1 to TRBJ2-1; 10 bases map to TRBD2. This CDR3 has 14 amino acids. V shed 9 bases, J shed 2 bases, and the junction held 3 bases outside the gene matches. CDR1 is KGHDR, CDR2 SFDVKD, per germline. As DNA, the CDR3 is TGTGCCACCGAGCTAGCGGGAGCCTACAATGAGCAGTTCTTC. Encoded protein: CATELAGAYNEQFF.

The chain uses TRBV20-1 and TRBJ2-4, with 8 positions matching TRBD2. There are 13 residues in the CDR3. Trimming at V came to 5 bases and at J to 0 bases, leaving 0 bases not matched to a gene. Germline V gene data show CDR1 as DFQATT and CDR2 as SNEGSKA (reference sequence). CDR3 residues: CSAAGGAKNIQYF. Here the CDR3 DNA reads TGCAGTGCTGCGGGGGGAGCCAAAAACATTCAGTACTTC.

CDR3 in amino acids: CASSSGPHATNEKLFF. The CDR3 region has the DNA TGTGCCAGCTCATCGGGACCACATGCAACTAATGAAAAACTGTTTTTT. The chain recombines TRBV18 with TRBJ1-4; maybe TRBD1 (5 bases). This CDR3 is built from 16 residues. CDR1 is KGHSH, CDR2 LQKENI, per germline. V lost 5 bases to trimming and J lost 0 bases, with 13 bases between them.

The table lists this clonotype with many counts. The rearrangement links TRBV18 to TRBJ1-4; D call uncertain. This CDR3 is 15 amino acids long. The germline V gene has CDR1 KGHSH and CDR2 LQKENI. V was shortened by 1 base and J by 1 base, with 7 bases between the two germline ends. The CDR3 region is CASSPLRETNEKLFF. The CDR3 nucleotides are TGTGCCAGCTCACCACTCCGGGAAACTAATGAAAAACTGTTTTTT.

This clonotype was seen at least ten times. The CDR3 loop is CASNSTGTGDYRFIMNTEAFF. The CDR3 DNA reads TGTGCCAGCAACTCGACGGGGACAGGTGATTACCGCTTTATTATGAACACTGAAGCTTTCTTT. This rearrangement joins TRBV7-3 to TRBJ1-1, with TRBD1 identical over 8 bases. The CDR3 extends over 21 amino acids. From germline, CDR1 is SGHTA and CDR2 FQGTGA. The J segment lost 0 bases and the V segment lost 7 bases, leaving 25 bases of the junction unmatched.

This clonotype was counted ten times or more. The rearrangement joins TRBV12-3 or TRBV12-4 to TRBJ2-6, with 7 bases lining up with TRBD2. The CDR3 loop spans 20 amino acids. V lost 2 bases, J lost 0 bases, and 13 bases stayed unmatched. CDR3 region: CASSLSVLRESLSGANVLTF. The CDR3, as DNA: TGTGCCAGCAGTTTAAGCGTATTGCGGGAGAGCCTCTCTGGGGCCAACGTCCTGACTTTC.

This clonotype was counted ten times or more. V and J are TRBV7-2 and TRBJ2-7, with D tentatively TRBD2 (6 bases). Germline CDR1 SGHTA, CDR2 FQGNSA. CDR3 length equals 15 residues. Trimming removed 1 base from V and 2 bases from J, with 12 bases in between. CDR3 coding DNA: TGTGCCAGCAGCTTAGGAGGAGGGGCCACCTACGAGCAGTACGTC. Protein sequence: CASSLGGGATYEQYV.

This chain links TRBV30 with TRBJ1-5; TRBD1 might be the D (5 bases). The CDR3 totals 14 residues. Trimming left V 5 bases short and J 0 bases short, with 11 bases between. CDR1 GTSNPN and CDR2 SVGIG come from the germline V gene (reference sequence). The CDR3 region has the DNA TGTGCCTGGGGGGCAGGGTTTAGCAATCAGCCCCAGCATTTT. It encodes CAWGAGFSNQPQHF. Complete variable domain (other parts from reference TRBV30 and TRBJ1-5): SQTIHQWPATLVQPVGSPLSLECTVEGTSNPNLYWYRQAAGRGLQLLFYSVGIGQISSEVPQNLSASRPQDRQFILSSKKLLLSDSGFYLCAWGAGFSNQPQHFGDGTRLSIL.